This TCR beta chain was identified during a study of Graves' ophthalmopathy and Graves' hyperthyroidism. The CDR3 has 14 residues. Deletions cut 4 bases from V and 0 bases from J, with 7 bases between. Study-level results: Blood contained most expanded thyroid clonotypes exceeding 0.001 frequency. A 13-signature model separated ophthalmopathy from stable hyperthyroidism, reaching 87.88% sensitivity and less than 83% specificity cross-validated.

Exclusion criteria comprised other autoimmune diseases, uncontrolled infections, pregnancy or lactation in patients. Diagnosis was based on clinical symptoms, serum thyroxine, TRAb, thyroid ultrasound and orbital computed tomography. RNA served as the template for amplifying TCR beta CDR3 regions. HTBI primers primed a first-round RT-PCR, and a second-round multiplex PCR followed. TCRdb ran MiXCR on the multiplex PCR reads and lists one entry per CDR3 protein. The data show a few hundred thousand distinct CDR3 sequences, under 45% seen once. Comment on this clonotype: Its antigen is unknown.

The receptor was derived from an adult man with Graves' hyperthyroidism. This chain joins TRBV12-3 or TRBV12-4 and TRBJ1-3; D is ambiguous. The sample taken for sequencing was peripheral blood or thyroid tissue (not recorded which). Here the CDR3 DNA reads TGTGCCAGCAGTTATCTCCCCTCTGGAAACACCATATATTTT. Translating gives CASSYLPSGNTIYF.